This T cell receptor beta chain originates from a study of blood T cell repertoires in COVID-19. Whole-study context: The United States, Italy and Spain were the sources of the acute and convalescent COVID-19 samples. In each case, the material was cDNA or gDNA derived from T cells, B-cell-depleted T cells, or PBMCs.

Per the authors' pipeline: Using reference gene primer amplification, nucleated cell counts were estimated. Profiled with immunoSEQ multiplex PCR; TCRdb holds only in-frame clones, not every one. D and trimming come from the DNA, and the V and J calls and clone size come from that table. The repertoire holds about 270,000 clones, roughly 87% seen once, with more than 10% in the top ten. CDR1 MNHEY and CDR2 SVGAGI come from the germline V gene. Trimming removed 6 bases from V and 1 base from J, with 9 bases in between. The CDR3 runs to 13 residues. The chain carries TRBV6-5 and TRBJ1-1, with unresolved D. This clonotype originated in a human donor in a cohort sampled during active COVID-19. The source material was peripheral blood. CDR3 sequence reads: CASSLLPNTEAFF. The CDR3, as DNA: TGTGCCAGCAGCCTCCTACCGAACACTGAAGCTTTCTTT.